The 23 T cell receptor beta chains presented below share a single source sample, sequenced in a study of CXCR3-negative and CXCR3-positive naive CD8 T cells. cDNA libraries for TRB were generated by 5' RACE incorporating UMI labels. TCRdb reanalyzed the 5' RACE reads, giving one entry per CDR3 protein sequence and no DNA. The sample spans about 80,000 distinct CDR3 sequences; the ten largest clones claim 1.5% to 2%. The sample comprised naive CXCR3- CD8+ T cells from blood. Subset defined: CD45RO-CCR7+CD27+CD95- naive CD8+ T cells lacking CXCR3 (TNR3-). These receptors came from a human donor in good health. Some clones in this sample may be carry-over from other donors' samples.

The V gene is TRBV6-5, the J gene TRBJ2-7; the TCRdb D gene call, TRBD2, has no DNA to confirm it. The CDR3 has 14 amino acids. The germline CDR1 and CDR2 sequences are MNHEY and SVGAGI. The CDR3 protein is CTSPPGRGGYEQYF.

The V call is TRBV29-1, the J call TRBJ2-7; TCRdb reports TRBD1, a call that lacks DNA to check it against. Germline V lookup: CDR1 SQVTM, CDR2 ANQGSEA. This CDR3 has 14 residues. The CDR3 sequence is CSVENRGQNYEQYF.

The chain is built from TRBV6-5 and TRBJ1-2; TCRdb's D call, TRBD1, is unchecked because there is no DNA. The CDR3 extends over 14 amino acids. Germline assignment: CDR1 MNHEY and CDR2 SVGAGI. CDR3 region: CASSKQGVDYGYTF.

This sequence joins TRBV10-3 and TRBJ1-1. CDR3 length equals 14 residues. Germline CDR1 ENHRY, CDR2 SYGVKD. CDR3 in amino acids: CAISESSRNTEAFF.

The CDR3 spells CASSPQGTNNEQFF. The chain joins TRBV2 to TRBJ2-1; TCRdb indicates TRBD1, and absent DNA this call remains unverified. The CDR3 spans 14 residues. CDR1 is SNHLY and CDR2 is FYNNEI in the germline V gene. The complete variable domain, with remaining parts taken from reference TRBV2 and TRBJ2-1, reads EPEVTQTPSHQVTQMGQEVILRCVPISNHLYFYWYRQILGQKVEFLVSFYNNEISEKSEIFDDQFSVERPDGSNFTLKIRSTKLEDSAMYFCASSPQGTNNEQFFGPGTRLTVL.

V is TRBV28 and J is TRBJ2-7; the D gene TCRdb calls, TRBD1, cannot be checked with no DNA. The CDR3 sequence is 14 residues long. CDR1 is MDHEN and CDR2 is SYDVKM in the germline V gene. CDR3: CASSLAREPNEQYF.

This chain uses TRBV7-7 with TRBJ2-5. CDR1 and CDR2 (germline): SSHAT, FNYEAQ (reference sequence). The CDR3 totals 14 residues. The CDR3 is CASNVDRDQETQYF.

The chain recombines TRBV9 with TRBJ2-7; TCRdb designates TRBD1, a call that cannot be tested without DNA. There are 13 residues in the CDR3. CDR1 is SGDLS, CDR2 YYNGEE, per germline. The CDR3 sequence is CASSVGGGREQYF.

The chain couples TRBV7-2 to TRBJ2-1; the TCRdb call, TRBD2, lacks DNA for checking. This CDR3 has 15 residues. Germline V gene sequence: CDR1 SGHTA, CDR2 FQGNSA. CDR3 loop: CASSFFAGSYNEQFF.

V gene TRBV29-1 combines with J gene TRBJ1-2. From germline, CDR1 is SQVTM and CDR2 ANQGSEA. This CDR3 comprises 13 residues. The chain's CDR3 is CSVVPRQLNGYTF.

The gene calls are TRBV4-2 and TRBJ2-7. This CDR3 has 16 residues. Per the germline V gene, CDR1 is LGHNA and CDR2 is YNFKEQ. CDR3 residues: CASSQELSGSSYEQYF.

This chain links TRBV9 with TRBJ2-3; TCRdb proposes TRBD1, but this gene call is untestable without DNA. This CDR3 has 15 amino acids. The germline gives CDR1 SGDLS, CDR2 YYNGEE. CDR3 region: CASSVGDRVTDTQYF.

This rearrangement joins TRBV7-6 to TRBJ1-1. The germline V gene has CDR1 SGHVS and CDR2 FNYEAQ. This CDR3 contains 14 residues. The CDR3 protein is CASSYLRANTEAFF.

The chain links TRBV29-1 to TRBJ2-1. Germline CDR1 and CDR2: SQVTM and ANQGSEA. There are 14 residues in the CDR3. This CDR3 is CSVSDGTSYNEQFF.

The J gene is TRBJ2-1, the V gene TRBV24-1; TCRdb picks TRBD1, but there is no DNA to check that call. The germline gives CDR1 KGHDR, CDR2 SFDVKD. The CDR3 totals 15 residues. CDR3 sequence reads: CATSDSSGTGAEQFF.

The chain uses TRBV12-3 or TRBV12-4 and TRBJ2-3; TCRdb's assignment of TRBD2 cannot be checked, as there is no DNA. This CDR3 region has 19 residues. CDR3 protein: CASSPLELLRGGSTDTQYF.

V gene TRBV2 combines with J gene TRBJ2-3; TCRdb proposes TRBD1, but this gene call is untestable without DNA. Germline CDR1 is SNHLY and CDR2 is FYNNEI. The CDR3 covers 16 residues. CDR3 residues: CASSEPGRGATDTQYF.

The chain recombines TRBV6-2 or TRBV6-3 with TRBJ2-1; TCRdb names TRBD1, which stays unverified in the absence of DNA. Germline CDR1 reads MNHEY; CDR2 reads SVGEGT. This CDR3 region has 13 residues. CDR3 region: CASSTDTYNEQFF.

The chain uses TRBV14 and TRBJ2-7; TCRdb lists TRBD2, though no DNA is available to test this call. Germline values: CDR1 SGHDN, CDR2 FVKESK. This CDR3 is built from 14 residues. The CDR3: CASSQDLSGYEQYF.

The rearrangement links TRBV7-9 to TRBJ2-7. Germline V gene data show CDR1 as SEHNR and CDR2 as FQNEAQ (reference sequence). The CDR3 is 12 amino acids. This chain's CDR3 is CASSLGFYEQYF.

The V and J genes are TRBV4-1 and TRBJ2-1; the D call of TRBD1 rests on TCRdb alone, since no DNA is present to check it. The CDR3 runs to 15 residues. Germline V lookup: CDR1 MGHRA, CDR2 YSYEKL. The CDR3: CASSHEGVPYNEQFF.

The CDR3 protein is CASSQKAGALSYEQYF. The V and J genes are TRBV4-3 and TRBJ2-7; TCRdb's D call of TRBD1 is untestable without DNA. The V gene's germline CDR1 is LGHNA and CDR2 YSLEER. The CDR3 is made up of 16 amino acids.

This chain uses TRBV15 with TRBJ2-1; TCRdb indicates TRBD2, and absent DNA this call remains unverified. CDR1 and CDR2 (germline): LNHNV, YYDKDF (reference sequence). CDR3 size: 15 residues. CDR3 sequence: CATSRDRVAGDEQFF. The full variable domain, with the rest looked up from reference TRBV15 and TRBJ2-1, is DAMVIQNPRYQVTQFGKPVTLSCSQTLNHNVMYWYQQKSSQAPKLLFHYYDKDFNNEADTPDNFQSRRPNTSFCFLDIRSPGLGDTAMYLCATSRDRVAGDEQFFGPGTRLTVL.